This record covers a single T cell receptor (beta chain). The CDR3 loop spans 15 amino acids. Trimming stripped 3 bases from V and 0 bases from J, with 11 bases between. Germline values: CDR1 LNHNV, CDR2 YYDKDF (reference sequence). This sample is part of a study of blood T cell repertoires in COVID-19. Study details: Material from acute and convalescent COVID-19 was sourced from the United States, Italy and Spain. T cells, B-cell-depleted T cells, or PBMCs supplied cDNA or gDNA.

Original processing methods: Nucleated cell number was recorded as an estimate derived from reference gene primer amplification. Data came from immunoSEQ multiplex PCR; TCRdb stores just in-frame clones and leaves some out. The DNA gave D and trimming, while V, J and clone size come from that table. The repertoire consists of some 490,000 clones, with over 75% occurring once and the leading ten covering approximately 3.2%. This sequence originates from a human donor in a cohort sampled during active COVID-19. The chain combines TRBV15 with TRBJ1-2; D is possibly TRBD1 (6 bases). The sample consisted of peripheral blood. The CDR3 reads CATSRPGAPNYGYTF. The DNA of the CDR3 is TGTGCCACCAGCAGGCCAGGGGCCCCTAACTATGGCTACACCTTC.